The entry below describes one TCR beta chain. The CDR3 sequence is 13 residues long. V gave up 6 bases and J gave up 1 base; unmatched junction bases: 1. Germline V gene sequence: CDR1 LNHDA, CDR2 SQIVND (reference sequence). This sample was included in a study of T cell changes during pregnancy in multiple sclerosis. Only in-frame clones appear in the TCRdb table, and some are missing; sequencing was by immunoSEQ multiplex PCR. The repertoire holds approximately 61,000 clones, approximately 86% seen once, with more than 1.5% in the top ten. This TCR was sampled from a female donor with multiple sclerosis, enrolled in a pregnancy study. The chain carries TRBV19 and TRBJ2-5, with 8 bases matching TRBD2. The sequencing here drew on peripheral blood, taken in the first trimester of pregnancy. CDR3 DNA: TGTGCCAGTAGCGGGACTAGCCAAGAGACCCAGTACTTC. Encoded protein: CASSGTSQETQYF.